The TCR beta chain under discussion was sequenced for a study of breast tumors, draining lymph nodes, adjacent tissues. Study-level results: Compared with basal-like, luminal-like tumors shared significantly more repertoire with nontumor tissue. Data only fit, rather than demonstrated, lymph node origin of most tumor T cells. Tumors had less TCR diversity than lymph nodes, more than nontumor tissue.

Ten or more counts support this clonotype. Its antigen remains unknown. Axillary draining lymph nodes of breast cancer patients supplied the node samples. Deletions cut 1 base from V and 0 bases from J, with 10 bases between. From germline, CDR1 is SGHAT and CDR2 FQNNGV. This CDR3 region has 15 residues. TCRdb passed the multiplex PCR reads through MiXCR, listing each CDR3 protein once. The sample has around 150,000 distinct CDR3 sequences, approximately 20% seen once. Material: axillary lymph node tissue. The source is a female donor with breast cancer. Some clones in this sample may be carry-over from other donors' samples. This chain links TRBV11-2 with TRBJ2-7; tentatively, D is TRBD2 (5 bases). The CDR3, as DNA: TGTGCCAGCAGCTTAGGGAGGCCGTCCTCCTACGAGCAGTACTTC. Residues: CASSLGRPSSYEQYF.